A selection of T cell receptor beta chains follows, all from one sample in a study of CD8 T cells in ankylosing spondylitis. One entry per CDR3 protein, called by TCRdb with MiXCR from the 5' RACE reads. The table includes 180,000 or so distinct CDR3 sequences, 11% detected once. Material: blood, either unsorted or a sorted T cell fraction (not recorded which). These receptors were taken from a male donor with ankylosing spondylitis or in good health (not recorded which). Both conserved end residues are trimmed from each CDR3. Each record gives: J gene, clone size, V gene, CDR3 protein. Where a row states a size, it is once, few, many or the class of an expanded clone; other rows omit it.

>TRBJ1-1|few|TRBV5-1
ASSLAQGEAF
>TRBJ2-3|many|TRBV12-3/TRBV12-4
ASGNTDTQY
>TRBJ2-3|.|TRBV3-1
ATSQDRELTRTDTQY
>TRBJ1-5|few|TRBV3-1
ASSQAHLNQPQH
>TRBJ2-7|few|TRBV10-3
AIREDREGEQY
>TRBJ2-7|.|TRBV7-9
ASRLGWSYEQY
>TRBJ2-3|.|TRBV6-6
ASSYVGLETDTQY
>TRBJ2-3|many|TRBV5-1
ASSFGQGGDTQY
>TRBJ1-5|.|TRBV20-1
SASPSGTRNQPQH
>TRBJ2-3|many|TRBV6-5
ASSLIRTTKITDTQY
>TRBJ2-2|.|TRBV12-3/TRBV12-4
ASSLNPGASGELF
>TRBJ2-1|many|TRBV6-5
ASSYRRYNEQF
>TRBJ2-5|few|TRBV6-5
ASDGGVGTQY
>TRBJ2-5|many|TRBV12-3/TRBV12-4
ASSLAGSREKTQY
>TRBJ1-4|many|TRBV20-1
SATSTNEKLF
>TRBJ1-1|many|TRBV5-5
ASSPDSTNTEAF
>TRBJ1-1|few|TRBV3-1
ASSLTQGTEAF
>TRBJ2-7|many|TRBV25-1
ANRRNYEQY
>TRBJ2-1|many|TRBV20-1
SARDPKGSGELYNEQF
>TRBJ2-5|many|TRBV28
ASSLLATQETQY
>TRBJ2-1|.|TRBV18
ASSPLTGPSYNEQF
>TRBJ2-1|many|TRBV20-1
SAGGLAGFDEQF
>TRBJ1-2|many|TRBV9
ASSAQSGTDGYT
>TRBJ2-5|many|TRBV29-1
SVDRGKTQY
>TRBJ1-5|.|TRBV20-1
SAREDRGNLPQH
>TRBJ2-5|.|TRBV28
ASSPPQSRAQY
>TRBJ2-1|many|TRBV20-1
SARGASGGSYNEQF
>TRBJ1-1|.|TRBV5-1
ASSPDRSRSSTEAF
>TRBJ1-1|.|TRBV7-2
ASSVKGVTEAF
>TRBJ2-7|many|TRBV30
AWSEGLDYEQY
>TRBJ2-3|many|TRBV29-1
SSSTGGGGDTQY
>TRBJ1-1|many|TRBV6-5
ASSYEGRIAF
>TRBJ2-2|.|TRBV18
ASSPAGTGGLNTGELF
>TRBJ2-1|.|TRBV20-1
SAPPPRSEQF
>TRBJ2-7|.|TRBV29-1
SVETQGTYEQY
>TRBJ1-5|many|TRBV6-1
ASRQTGTVNQPQH
>TRBJ1-6|.|TRBV7-2
ASSSRTGAYNSPLH
>TRBJ2-2|.|TRBV4-2
ASSQGGIGGELF
>TRBJ2-1|many|TRBV5-5
ASSATGRYNEQF
>TRBJ1-3|few|TRBV7-9
ASSLTVGVSGNTIY
>TRBJ2-5|many|TRBV3-1
ASSHRRDMPQETQY
>TRBJ1-6|few|TRBV7-2
ASSLGPGDSPLH
>TRBJ1-1|.|TRBV15
ATSRVGTLNTEAF
>TRBJ1-4|many|TRBV4-2
ASSQADTSFNEKLF
>TRBJ2-7|few|TRBV6-1
ASRRNRGYEQY
>TRBJ2-1|few|TRBV6-5
ASSYGSGGYNEQF
>TRBJ2-1|.|TRBV4-1
ASSQEHAGYNEQF
>TRBJ1-1|few|TRBV6-2/TRBV6-3
ACYRGVNTEAF
>TRBJ1-1|few|TRBV20-1
SARPRLTGPHTEAF
>TRBJ1-1|many|TRBV27
ASSSMDRASQSDTEAF
>TRBJ2-7|many|TRBV28
ASSLNPRDISYEQY
>TRBJ2-1|few|TRBV6-1
ALRDNNEQF
>TRBJ2-2|.|TRBV27
ASSLGTGLPGELF
>TRBJ1-1|many|TRBV29-1
SVEGQGNTEAF
>TRBJ2-3|.|TRBV12-3/TRBV12-4
ASSFAQRGGHDTQY
>TRBJ2-5|many|TRBV20-1
SARDPWDRGTQY
>TRBJ2-1|many|TRBV12-3/TRBV12-4
ASSQGTTGNEQF
>TRBJ2-3|many|TRBV20-1
SAPPGTGQATQY
>TRBJ1-6|many|TRBV15
ATSRDTGGNSPLH